The 3 T cell receptor beta chains listed next were all sequenced from one sample in a study of T cells in Graves' hyperthyroidism and ophthalmopathy. Authors of the study amplified TCR beta CDR3 regions from RNA transcripts. HTBI primers were used for first-round RT-PCR of the TCR CDR3. TCRdb re-derived calls from the multiplex PCR reads in MiXCR, one entry per CDR3 protein. The sample lists under 700,000 distinct CDR3 sequences, around 42% occurring once. Sequencing was carried out using peripheral blood or thyroid tissue (not recorded which). These receptor sequences come from a woman between 18 and 29 years old with Graves' hyperthyroidism.

The genes are TRBV25-1 and TRBJ2-7; D not resolved. The CDR3 runs to 13 residues. CDR1 is MGHDK, CDR2 SYGVNS, per germline. V was clipped by 8 bases and J by 1 base, with 12 bases between them. DNA of the CDR3: TGTGCCAGCGAAGATGGGCGATCCTACGAGCAGTACTTC. Protein product: CASEDGRSYEQYF.

This chain connects TRBV15 to TRBJ1-6; 10 positions agree with TRBD1. J gave up 11 bases and V 5 bases, and 3 bases lay outside the gene matches. The CDR3 consists of 13 residues. Germline-derived CDR1 and CDR2 are LNHNV and YYDKDF (reference sequence). The DNA for the CDR3 is TGTGCCACCAGCCGGACAGGGGGGGCACCCCTCCACTTT. Residues: CATSRTGGAPLHF.

This clonotype turned up a few times. This sequence joins TRBV20-1 and TRBJ2-5, with TRBD1 matching over 7 bases. The germline CDR1 and CDR2 sequences are DFQATT and SNEGSKA (reference sequence). The CDR3 runs to 13 residues. After removal of 5 bases from V and 0 bases from J, the junction contained 3 bases not matched to a gene. CDR3 region: CSARDSDQETQYF. The DNA of the CDR3 is TGCAGTGCTCGGGACAGTGACCAAGAGACCCAGTACTTC.